This section outlines one TCR beta chain sequence together with its context. Its antigen is unknown. A much bigger clone sits one base away, suggesting this may be a read error. TCR beta libraries were made by quantitative 5'-RACE with molecular barcodes. TCRdb reprocessed the 5' RACE reads via MiXCR and lists one record per CDR3 protein. This table holds 150,000 to 200,000 distinct CDR3 sequences, roughly 13% found once. CDR3 size: 13 residues. V was trimmed by 2 bases and J by 7 bases, leaving 9 bases between them. These data belong to a study of CD8 T cells in ankylosing spondylitis. Regarding the study as a whole: Reported data indicate significant enrichment of disease-linked clones within matched ankylosing spondylitis synovial fluid. Characteristic of ankylosing spondylitis blood, it appeared, was a TCR beta motif comprising several highly homologous variants. Earlier literature documents some of the motif variants in reactive arthritis synovial fluid and blood.

The V and J genes are TRBV12-3 or TRBV12-4 and TRBJ2-1; the D is unclear. This TCR was recovered from a female donor with ankylosing spondylitis or in good health (not recorded which). Material for sequencing was blood, either unsorted or a sorted T cell fraction (not recorded which). CDR3 bases: TGTGCCAGCAGTTTACGCTCGGAGAATGAGCAGTTCTTC. As protein: CASSLRSENEQFF.